Listed below are T cell receptor beta chains from one sample, sequenced in a study of blood T cell repertoires in COVID-19. Libraries were prepared by immunoSEQ multiplex PCR; TCRdb keeps only in-frame clonotypes and omits some of them. The sample has about 120,000 clones, approximately 81% seen once. Material: peripheral blood. Receptors originate from a woman aged 80 or older with acute or convalescent COVID-19. The CDR3 runs from the conserved cysteine through the conserved F or W. D genes are given only for firm matches. Only part of the rows carry a size: once, few, many, or a class if the clone is expanded.

TRBD2	TRBV6-5	TRBJ2-5	NA	TGTGCCAGCAGAGGTATTAGCGGGAGTAGTGAGACCCAGTACTTC	CASRGISGSSETQYF
NA	TRBV15	TRBJ1-3	NA	TGTGCCACCAGCAGAGATGAGTATGGAAACACCATATATTTT	CATSRDEYGNTIYF
NA	TRBV13	TRBJ1-2	NA	TGTGCCAGCAGCCCAGAGACAAGCAACTATGGCTACACCTTC	CASSPETSNYGYTF
TRBD2	TRBV4-1	TRBJ2-7	NA	TGCGCCAGCAGCCACCAACTGGGACTAGCGGTCTCCTACGAGCAGTACTTC	CASSHQLGLAVSYEQYF
TRBD1	TRBV5-1	TRBJ1-1	few	TGCGCCAGCAGCTTGGGAGCGGCAGGGGGCACTGAAGCTTTCTTT	CASSLGAAGGTEAFF
TRBD1	TRBV7-7	TRBJ1-3	NA	TGTGCTAGCAGCCGCGGGACAGATGGAAACACCATATATTTT	CASSRGTDGNTIYF
NA	TRBV6-4	TRBJ2-3	NA	TGTGCCAGCAGCCCCGCTCCCCCAGTTCCAGATACGCAGTATTTT	CASSPAPPVPDTQYF
TRBD2	TRBV7-2	TRBJ2-1	NA	TGTGCCAGCAGCTTAGCGGTTAGCGGGGGGGTTTACAATGAGCAGTTCTTC	CASSLAVSGGVYNEQFF
NA	TRBV19	TRBJ2-7	NA	TGTGCCAGTAGGAGGAAAGGGGCATACGAGCAGTACTTC	CASRRKGAYEQYF
TRBD2	TRBV7-2	TRBJ2-3	once	TGTGCCAGCAGCTTAGCGGGTAGCGGGGCAGATACGCAGTATTTT	CASSLAGSGADTQYF
TRBD1	TRBV28	TRBJ1-5	NA	TGTGCCAGCAGACAGGGGGGGGATCAGCCCCAGCATTTT	CASRQGGDQPQHF
NA	TRBV5-6	TRBJ1-1	NA	TGTGCGTCAATTGGGGGGGCTCTAAACACTGAAGCTTTCTTT	CASIGGALNTEAFF
NA	TRBV19	TRBJ1-5	NA	TGTGCCAGTACCTTGAGCCCCTATCAGCCCCAGCATTTT	CASTLSPYQPQHF
TRBD1	TRBV30	TRBJ1-2	NA	TGTGCCTGGGACAGGGGTAACTATGGCTACACCTTC	CAWDRGNYGYTF
TRBD2	TRBV29-1	TRBJ2-1	NA	TGCAGCGTCCAGACTAGCCTCGGTGAGCAGTTCTTC	CSVQTSLGEQFF
NA	TRBV7-2	TRBJ2-1	NA	TGTGCCAGCAGCTTAAGGGGGGGCAATGAGCAGTTCTTC	CASSLRGGNEQFF
TRBD1	TRBV27	TRBJ2-1	NA	TGTGCCAGCAGTTTCCAGGGGGCTAGTTATATGGGGAATGAGCAGTTCTTC	CASSFQGASYMGNEQFF
NA	TRBV6-1	TRBJ2-5	NA	TGTGCCAGCCGTGATCCTGGGAGGGAGACCCAGTACTTC	CASRDPGRETQYF
TRBD1	TRBV6-5	TRBJ1-1	NA	TGTGCCAGCAGTTACAGTGCCGGGACAGAAAACACTGAAGCTTTCTTT	CASSYSAGTENTEAFF
NA	TRBV19	TRBJ1-2	NA	TGTGCCAGTAACTCCAGGGCAGGCGACTATGGCTACACCTTC	CASNSRAGDYGYTF
TRBD1	TRBV12-5	TRBJ1-1	many	TGTGCTAGTGGTTTGGACAGAGGACAGGGGACCAACACTGAAGCTTTCTTT	CASGLDRGQGTNTEAFF
TRBD1	TRBV19	TRBJ2-7	NA	TGTGCCAGTACCCTAGGGACAGGTCTTCGATACGAGCAGTACTTC	CASTLGTGLRYEQYF
TRBD1	TRBV6-5	TRBJ2-7	NA	TGTGCCAGCACCCCCGGGACAGAGTCCGCCGAGCAGTACTTC	CASTPGTESAEQYF
NA	TRBV3-1/TRBV3-2	TRBJ1-5	NA	TGTGCCAGCAGCCAAAACTGGGGAGGTCAGCCCCAGCATTTT	CASSQNWGGQPQHF
NA	TRBV7-9	TRBJ1-5	NA	TGTGCCAGCAGCTTAGGGGCAGGAGGGGAATATCAGCCCCAGCATTTT	CASSLGAGGEYQPQHF
NA	TRBV6-5	TRBJ2-2	few	TGTGCCAGCAGACTAGTCTCCGGGGAGCTGTTTTTT	CASRLVSGELFF
NA	TRBV11-3	TRBJ1-6	NA	TGTGCCAGCAGCTTAGGTGGGGAGGGTTCACCCCTCCACTTT	CASSLGGEGSPLHF
TRBD1	TRBV2	TRBJ1-6	NA	TGTGCCAGCAGAGACAGGGGGTCACCCCTCCACTTT	CASRDRGSPLHF
NA	TRBV5-1	TRBJ2-1	NA	TGCGCCAGCAACATCTTAGCGGCCGGGGATGAGCAGTTCTTC	CASNILAAGDEQFF
TRBD1	TRBV7-2	TRBJ1-4	NA	TGTGCCAGCAGCCGGACAGGGGGCGGAGAAAAACTGTTTTTT	CASSRTGGGEKLFF
NA	TRBV10-1	TRBJ1-2	NA	TGCGCCAGCAGTGATCTGGCAGGGGTGGACTATGGCTACACCTTC	CASSDLAGVDYGYTF
NA	TRBV2	TRBJ1-5	few	TGTGCCAGCAGCCCCCAGGGCGGGGGCAATCAGCCCCAGCATTTT	CASSPQGGGNQPQHF
TRBD2	TRBV9	TRBJ2-7	NA	TGTGCCAGCAGCGTAGGTGAACGGGGGGATATTCACGAGCAGTACTTC	CASSVGERGDIHEQYF
TRBD2	TRBV12-5	TRBJ2-2	NA	TGTGCTAGTGGTTTGACTAGCGGGGACACCGGGGAGCTGTTTTTT	CASGLTSGDTGELFF
NA	TRBV15	TRBJ2-5	NA	TGTGCCACCAGCAGAGATGTGGGCGTTGGGGAGACCCAGTACTTC	CATSRDVGVGETQYF
TRBD1	TRBV19	TRBJ1-1	once	TGTGCCAGTAGCTCGGGACAGGGGACCAGGATGAACACTGAAGCTTTCTTT	CASSSGQGTRMNTEAFF
NA	TRBV19	TRBJ1-3	NA	TGTGCCACCCTGTCCGGGGGGCCCAGAAACACCATATATTTT	CATLSGGPRNTIYF
TRBD1	TRBV18	TRBJ2-1	NA	TGTGCCAGCTCACCACAGAGGGGGCCCGGCAATGAGCAGTTCTTC	CASSPQRGPGNEQFF
NA	TRBV5-1	TRBJ1-3	NA	TGCGCCAGCAAGGGGCAATCCTCTGGAAACACCATATATTTT	CASKGQSSGNTIYF
TRBD1	TRBV25-1	TRBJ1-2	NA	TGTGCCAGCAGTGGACAGGGCATCTCTGGCTACACCTTC	CASSGQGISGYTF
NA	TRBV18	TRBJ2-3	NA	TGTGCCAGCTCACCGGGGGCTACAGATACGCAGTATTTT	CASSPGATDTQYF
TRBD1	TRBV27	TRBJ2-7	NA	TGTGCCAGCACAGGGACAGTTGACTACGAGCAGTACTTC	CASTGTVDYEQYF
NA	TRBV10-3	TRBJ1-1	NA	TGTGCCATCAGTGAGATTTTTGTAGCGTCGAACACTGAAGCTTTCTTT	CAISEIFVASNTEAFF
NA	TRBV10-3	TRBJ2-6	NA	TGTGCCATCAGTGACAGAGGCTCTGGGGCCAACGTCCTGACTTTC	CAISDRGSGANVLTF
NA	TRBV27	TRBJ1-5	NA	TGTGCCAGCAGTCCCGGGAACAGAGATCAGCCCCAGCATTTT	CASSPGNRDQPQHF
NA	TRBV12-3/TRBV12-4	TRBJ1-4	NA	TGTGCCAGCAGGCAGGGGCAAAATGAAAAACTGTTTTTT	CASRQGQNEKLFF
TRBD2	TRBV6-2/TRBV6-3	TRBJ2-1	few	TGTGCCAGCAGTGAGCGGGGGGGCTTCAATGAGCAGTTCTTC	CASSERGGFNEQFF
NA	TRBV7-3	TRBJ1-6	few	TGTGCCAGCAGCTTGAGGGGAGGGGCAGATTCACCCCTCCACTTT	CASSLRGGADSPLHF